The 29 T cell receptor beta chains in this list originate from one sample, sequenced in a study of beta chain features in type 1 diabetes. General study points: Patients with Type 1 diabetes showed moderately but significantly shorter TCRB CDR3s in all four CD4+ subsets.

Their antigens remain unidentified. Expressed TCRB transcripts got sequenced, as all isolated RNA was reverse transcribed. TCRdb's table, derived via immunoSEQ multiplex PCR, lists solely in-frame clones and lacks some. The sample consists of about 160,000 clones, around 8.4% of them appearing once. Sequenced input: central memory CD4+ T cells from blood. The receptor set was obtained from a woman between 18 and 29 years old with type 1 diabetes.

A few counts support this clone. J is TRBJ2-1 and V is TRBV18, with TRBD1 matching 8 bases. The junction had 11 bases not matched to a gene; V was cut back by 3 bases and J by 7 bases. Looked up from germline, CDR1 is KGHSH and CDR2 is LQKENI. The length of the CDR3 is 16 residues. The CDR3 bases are TGTGCCAGCTCACCGGTGGGGACAGGTGAATGGAATGAGCAGTTCTTC. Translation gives CASSPVGTGEWNEQFF.

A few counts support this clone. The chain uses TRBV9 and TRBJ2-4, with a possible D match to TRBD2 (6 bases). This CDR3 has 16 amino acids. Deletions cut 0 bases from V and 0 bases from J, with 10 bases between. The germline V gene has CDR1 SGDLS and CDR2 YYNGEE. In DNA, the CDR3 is TGTGCCAGCAGCGTAGACGCGGGGCTAGCCAAAAACATTCAGTACTTC. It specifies CASSVDAGLAKNIQYF.

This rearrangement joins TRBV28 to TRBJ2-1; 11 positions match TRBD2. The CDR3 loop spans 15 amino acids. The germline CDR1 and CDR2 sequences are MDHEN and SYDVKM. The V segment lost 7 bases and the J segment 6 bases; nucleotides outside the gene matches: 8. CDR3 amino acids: CASIALAGGFNEQFF. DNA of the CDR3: TGTGCCAGCATCGCCCTAGCGGGGGGATTCAATGAGCAGTTCTTC.

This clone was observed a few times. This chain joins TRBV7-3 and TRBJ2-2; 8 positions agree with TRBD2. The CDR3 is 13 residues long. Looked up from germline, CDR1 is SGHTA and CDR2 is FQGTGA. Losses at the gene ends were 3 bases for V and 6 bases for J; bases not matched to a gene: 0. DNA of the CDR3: TGTGCCAGCAGCTTCGGGGGGGCCGGGGAGCTGTTTTTT. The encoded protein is CASSFGGAGELFF.

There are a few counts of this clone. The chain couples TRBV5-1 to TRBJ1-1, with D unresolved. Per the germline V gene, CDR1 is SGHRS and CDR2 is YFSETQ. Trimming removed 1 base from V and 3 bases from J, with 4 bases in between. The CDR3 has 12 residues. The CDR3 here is CASSLTDTEAFF. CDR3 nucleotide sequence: TGCGCCAGCAGCTTGACGGACACTGAAGCTTTCTTT. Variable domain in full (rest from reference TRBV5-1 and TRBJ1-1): KAGVTQTPRYLIKTRGQQVTLSCSPISGHRSVSWYQQTPGQGLQFLFEYFSETQRNKGNFPGRFSGRQFSNSRSEMNVSTLELGDSALYLCASSLTDTEAFFGQGTRLTVV.

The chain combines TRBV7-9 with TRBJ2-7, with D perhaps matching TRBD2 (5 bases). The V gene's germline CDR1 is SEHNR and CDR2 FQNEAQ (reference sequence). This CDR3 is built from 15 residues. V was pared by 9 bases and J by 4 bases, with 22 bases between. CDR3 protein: CASSGGSPSVYEQYF. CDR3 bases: TGTGCCAGTTCAGGAGGCTCCCCCTCAGTTTACGAGCAGTACTTC.

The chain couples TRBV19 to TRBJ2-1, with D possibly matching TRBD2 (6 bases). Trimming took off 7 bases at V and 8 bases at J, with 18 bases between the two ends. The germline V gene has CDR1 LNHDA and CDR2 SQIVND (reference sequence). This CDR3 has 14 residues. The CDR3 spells CASKREVKRDEQFF. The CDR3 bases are TGTGCCAGTAAAAGGGAGGTCAAGAGGGATGAGCAGTTCTTC.

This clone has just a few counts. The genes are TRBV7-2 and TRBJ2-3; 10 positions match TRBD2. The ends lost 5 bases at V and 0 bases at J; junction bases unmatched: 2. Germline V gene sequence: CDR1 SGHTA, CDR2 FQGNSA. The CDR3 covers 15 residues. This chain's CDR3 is CASSVLAGSTDTQYF. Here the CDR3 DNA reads TGTGCCAGCAGCGTACTAGCGGGAAGCACAGATACGCAGTATTTT.

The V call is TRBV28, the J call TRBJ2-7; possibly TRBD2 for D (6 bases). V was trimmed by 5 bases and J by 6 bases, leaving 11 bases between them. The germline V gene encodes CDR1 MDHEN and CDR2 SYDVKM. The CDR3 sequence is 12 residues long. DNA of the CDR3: TGTGCCAGCAGTCCCCTTAGCGGCGAGCAGTACTTC. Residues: CASSPLSGEQYF.

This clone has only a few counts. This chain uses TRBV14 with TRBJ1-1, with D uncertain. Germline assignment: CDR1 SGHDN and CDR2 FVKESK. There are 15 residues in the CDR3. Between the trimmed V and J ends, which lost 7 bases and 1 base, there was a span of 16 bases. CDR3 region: CASTLGDFRNTEAFF. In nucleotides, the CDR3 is TGTGCCAGCACCCTAGGAGACTTCAGGAACACTGAAGCTTTCTTT.

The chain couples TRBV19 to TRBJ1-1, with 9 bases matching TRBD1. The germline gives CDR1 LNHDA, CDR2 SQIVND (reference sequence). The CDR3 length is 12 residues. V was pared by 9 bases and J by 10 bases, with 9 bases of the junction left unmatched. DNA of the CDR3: TGTGCCAGAACGGGACAGGGAATGGTAGCTTTCTTT. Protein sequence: CARTGQGMVAFF.

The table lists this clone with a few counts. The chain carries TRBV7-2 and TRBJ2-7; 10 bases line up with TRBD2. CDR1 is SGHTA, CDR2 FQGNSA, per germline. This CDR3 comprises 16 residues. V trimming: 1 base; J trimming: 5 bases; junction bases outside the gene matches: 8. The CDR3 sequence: CASSLGRTSGKNEQYF. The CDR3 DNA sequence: TGTGCCAGCAGCTTAGGTCGAACTAGCGGGAAGAACGAGCAGTACTTC.

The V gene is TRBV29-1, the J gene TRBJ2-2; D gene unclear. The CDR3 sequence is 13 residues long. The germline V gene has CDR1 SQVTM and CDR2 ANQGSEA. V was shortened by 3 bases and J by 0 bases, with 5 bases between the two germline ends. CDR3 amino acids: CSVDLANTGELFF. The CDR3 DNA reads TGCAGCGTTGACTTAGCGAACACCGGGGAGCTGTTTTTT.

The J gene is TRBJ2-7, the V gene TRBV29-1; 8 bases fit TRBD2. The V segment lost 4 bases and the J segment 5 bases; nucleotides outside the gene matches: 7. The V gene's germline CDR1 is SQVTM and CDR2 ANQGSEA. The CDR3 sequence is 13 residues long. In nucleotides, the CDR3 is TGCAGCGTTGCCTCGGGGGGGCGTAACGAGCAGTACTTC. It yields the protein CSVASGGRNEQYF.

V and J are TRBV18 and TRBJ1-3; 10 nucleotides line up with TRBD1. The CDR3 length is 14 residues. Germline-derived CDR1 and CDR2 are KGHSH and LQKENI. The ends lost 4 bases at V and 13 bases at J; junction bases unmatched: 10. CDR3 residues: CASSLSGTGVRIYF. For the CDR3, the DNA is TGTGCCAGCTCACTGTCGGGGACAGGGGTTCGGATATATTTT.

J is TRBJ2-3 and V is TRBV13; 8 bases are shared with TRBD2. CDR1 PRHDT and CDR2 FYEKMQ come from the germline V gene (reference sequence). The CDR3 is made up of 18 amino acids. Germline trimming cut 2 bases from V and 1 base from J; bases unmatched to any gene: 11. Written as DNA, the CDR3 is TGTGCCAGCAGCTTAACCGGTAGCGGGAAATGGGGCACAGATACGCAGTATTTT. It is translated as CASSLTGSGKWGTDTQYF.

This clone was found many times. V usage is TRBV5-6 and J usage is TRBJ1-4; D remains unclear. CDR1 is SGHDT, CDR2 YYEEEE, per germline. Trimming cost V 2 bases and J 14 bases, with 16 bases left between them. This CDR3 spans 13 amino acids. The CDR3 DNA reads TGTGCCAGCAGCTTCATTAGCCTAGAAAGGCTGTTTTTT. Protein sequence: CASSFISLERLFF. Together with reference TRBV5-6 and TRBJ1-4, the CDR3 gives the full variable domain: DAGVTQSPTHLIKTRGQQVTLRCSPKSGHDTVSWYQQALGQGPQFIFQYYEEEERQRGNFPDRFSGHQFPNYSSELNVNALLLGDSALYLCASSFISLERLFFGSGTQLSVL.

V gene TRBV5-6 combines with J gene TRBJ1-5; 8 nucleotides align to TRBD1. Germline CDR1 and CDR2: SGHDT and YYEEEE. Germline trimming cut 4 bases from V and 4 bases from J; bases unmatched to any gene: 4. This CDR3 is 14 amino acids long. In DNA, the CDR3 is TGTGCCAGCAGCCTCCGGACAGGGAATCAGCCCCAGCATTTT. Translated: CASSLRTGNQPQHF.

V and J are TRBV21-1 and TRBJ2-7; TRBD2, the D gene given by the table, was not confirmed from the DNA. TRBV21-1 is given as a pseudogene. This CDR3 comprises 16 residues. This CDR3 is CASSTRSAGHCWEQYF. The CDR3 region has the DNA TGTGCCAGCAGCACTCGGTCCGCGGGGCACTGTTGGGAGCAGTACTTC.

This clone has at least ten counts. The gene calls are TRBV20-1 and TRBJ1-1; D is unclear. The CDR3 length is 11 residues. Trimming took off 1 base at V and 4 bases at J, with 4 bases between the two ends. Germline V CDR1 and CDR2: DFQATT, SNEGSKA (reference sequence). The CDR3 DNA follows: TGCAGTGCTAGAGGTCTCACTGAAGCTTTCTTT. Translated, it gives CSARGLTEAFF.

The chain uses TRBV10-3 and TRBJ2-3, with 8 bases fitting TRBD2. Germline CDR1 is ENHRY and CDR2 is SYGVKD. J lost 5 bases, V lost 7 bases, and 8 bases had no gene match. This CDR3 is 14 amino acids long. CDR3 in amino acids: CAIKAGDSGDTQYF. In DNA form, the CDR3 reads TGTGCCATCAAAGCGGGAGATAGCGGAGATACGCAGTATTTT.

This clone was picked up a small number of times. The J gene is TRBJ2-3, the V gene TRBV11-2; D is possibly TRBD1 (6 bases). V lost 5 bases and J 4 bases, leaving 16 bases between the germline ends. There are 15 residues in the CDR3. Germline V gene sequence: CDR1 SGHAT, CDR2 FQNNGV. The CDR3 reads CASSPGWQGPDTQYF. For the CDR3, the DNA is TGTGCCAGCAGCCCTGGGTGGCAGGGGCCAGATACGCAGTATTTT.

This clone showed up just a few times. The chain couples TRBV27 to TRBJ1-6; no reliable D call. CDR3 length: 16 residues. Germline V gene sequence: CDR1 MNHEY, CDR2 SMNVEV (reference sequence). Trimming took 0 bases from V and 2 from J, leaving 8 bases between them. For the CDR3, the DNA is TGTGCCAGCAGTTTATCGTTGGCAGCCTATAATTCACCCCTCCACTTT. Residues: CASSLSLAAYNSPLHF.

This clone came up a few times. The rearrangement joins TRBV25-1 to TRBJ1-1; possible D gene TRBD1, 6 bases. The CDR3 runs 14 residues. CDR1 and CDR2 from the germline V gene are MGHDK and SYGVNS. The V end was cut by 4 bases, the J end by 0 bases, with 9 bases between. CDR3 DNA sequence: TGTGCCAGCAGTGTGGACAGCGTGAACACTGAAGCTTTCTTT. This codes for CASSVDSVNTEAFF.

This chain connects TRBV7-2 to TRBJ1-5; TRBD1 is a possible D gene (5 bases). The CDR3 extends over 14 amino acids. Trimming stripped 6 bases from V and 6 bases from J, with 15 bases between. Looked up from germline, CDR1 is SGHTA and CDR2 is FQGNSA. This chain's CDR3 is CASSSLGGGQPQHF. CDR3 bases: TGTGCCAGCAGTTCACTTGGGGGGGGTCAGCCCCAGCATTTT.

The CDR3 sequence is CASRRLAGGYNEQFF. The CDR3 DNA reads as TGTGCCAGTAGGCGACTAGCGGGAGGATACAATGAGCAGTTCTTC. V usage is TRBV19 and J usage is TRBJ2-1; 13 bases map to TRBD2. The CDR3 has 15 amino acids. Trimming cost V 6 bases and J 4 bases; bases outside gene matches: 3. Germline V gives CDR1 LNHDA, CDR2 SQIVND (reference sequence).

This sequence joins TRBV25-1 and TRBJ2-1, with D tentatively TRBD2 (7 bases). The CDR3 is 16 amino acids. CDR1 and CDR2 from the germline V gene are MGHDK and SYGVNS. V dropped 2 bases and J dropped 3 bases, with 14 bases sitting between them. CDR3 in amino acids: CASSEGGALGYNEQFF. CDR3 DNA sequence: TGTGCCAGCAGTGAAGGGGGGGCCCTCGGCTACAATGAGCAGTTCTTC.

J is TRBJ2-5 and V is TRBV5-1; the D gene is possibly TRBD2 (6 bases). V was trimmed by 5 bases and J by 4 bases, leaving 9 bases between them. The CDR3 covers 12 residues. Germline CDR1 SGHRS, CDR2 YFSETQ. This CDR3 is CASRGGGETQYF. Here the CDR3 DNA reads TGCGCCAGCAGGGGGGGAGGAGAGACCCAGTACTTC.

CDR3 sequence: CASSDRDEQYF. CDR3 coding DNA: TGTGCCAGCAGCGACCGGGACGAGCAGTACTTC. The chain recombines TRBV5-4 with TRBJ2-7; D not certain. The CDR3 covers 11 residues. Germline V lookup: CDR1 SGHNT, CDR2 YYREEE (reference sequence). V lost 4 bases, J lost 5 bases, and 7 bases lay in between.